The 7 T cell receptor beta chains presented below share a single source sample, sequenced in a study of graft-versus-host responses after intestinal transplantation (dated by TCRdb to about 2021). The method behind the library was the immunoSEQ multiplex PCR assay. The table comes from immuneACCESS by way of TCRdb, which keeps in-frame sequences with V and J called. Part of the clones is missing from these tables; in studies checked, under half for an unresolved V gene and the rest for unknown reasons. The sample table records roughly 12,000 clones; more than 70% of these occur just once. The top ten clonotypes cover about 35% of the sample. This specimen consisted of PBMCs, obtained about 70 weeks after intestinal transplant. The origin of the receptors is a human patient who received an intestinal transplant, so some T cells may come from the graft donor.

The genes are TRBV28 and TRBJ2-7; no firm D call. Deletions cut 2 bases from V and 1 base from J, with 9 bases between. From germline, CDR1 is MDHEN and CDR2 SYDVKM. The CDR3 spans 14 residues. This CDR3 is CASSLGAASYEQYF. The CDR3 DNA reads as TGTGCCAGCAGTTTAGGCGCAGCGTCCTACGAGCAGTACTTC.

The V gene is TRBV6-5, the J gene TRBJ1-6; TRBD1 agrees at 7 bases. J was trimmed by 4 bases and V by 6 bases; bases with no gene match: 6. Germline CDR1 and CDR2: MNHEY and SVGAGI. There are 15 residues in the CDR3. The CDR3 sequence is CASRVTGSYNSPLHF. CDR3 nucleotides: TGTGCCAGCAGGGTGACAGGGTCTTATAATTCACCCCTCCACTTT.

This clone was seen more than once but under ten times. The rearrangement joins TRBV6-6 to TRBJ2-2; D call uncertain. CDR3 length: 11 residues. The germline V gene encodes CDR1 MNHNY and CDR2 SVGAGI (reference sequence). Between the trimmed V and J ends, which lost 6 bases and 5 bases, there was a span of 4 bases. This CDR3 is CASRHTGELFF. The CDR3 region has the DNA TGTGCCAGCAGGCATACCGGGGAGCTGTTTTTT.

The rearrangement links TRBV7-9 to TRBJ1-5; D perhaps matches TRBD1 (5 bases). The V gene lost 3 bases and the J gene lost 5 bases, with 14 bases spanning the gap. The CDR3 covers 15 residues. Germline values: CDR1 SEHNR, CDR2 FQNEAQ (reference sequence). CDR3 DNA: TGTGCCAGCAGCTTCGCCGGGACGGGAGATCAGCCCCAGCATTTT. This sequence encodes CASSFAGTGDQPQHF.

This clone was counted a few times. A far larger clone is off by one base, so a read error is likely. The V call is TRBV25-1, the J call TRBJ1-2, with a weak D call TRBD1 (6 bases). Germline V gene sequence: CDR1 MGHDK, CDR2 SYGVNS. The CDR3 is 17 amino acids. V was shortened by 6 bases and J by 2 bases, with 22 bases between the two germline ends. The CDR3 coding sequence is TGTGCCAGCAGGGGGGCGGTGAGGGGGACTCTAAACTATGGCTACACCTTC. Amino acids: CASRGAVRGTLNYGYTF.

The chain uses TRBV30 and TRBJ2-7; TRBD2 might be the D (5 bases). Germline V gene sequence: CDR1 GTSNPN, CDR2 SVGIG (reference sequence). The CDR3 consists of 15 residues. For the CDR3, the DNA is TGTGCTGGAGTCCCCGGGCGGAGGTCCCTCTACGAGCAGTACTTC. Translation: CAGVPGRRSLYEQYF.

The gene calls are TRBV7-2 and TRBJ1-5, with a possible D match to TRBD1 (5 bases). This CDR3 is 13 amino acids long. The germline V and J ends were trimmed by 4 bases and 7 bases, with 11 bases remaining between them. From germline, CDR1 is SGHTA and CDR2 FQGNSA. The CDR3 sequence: CASSSARGQPQHF. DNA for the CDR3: TGTGCCAGCAGCTCCGCCCGGGGCCAGCCCCAGCATTTT.